The 6 T cell receptor beta chains in this list originate from one sample, sequenced in a study of T cell responses to AZD1222 COVID-19 vaccine. TCRdb's table, derived via immunoSEQ multiplex PCR, lists solely in-frame clones and lacks some. The profile covers approximately 81,000 clones, with about 80% appearing a single time and about 1.3% taken by the ten largest. The material was peripheral blood, obtained 28 days after the second AZD1222 dose. Source of these receptors: an adult who received the AZD1222 COVID-19 vaccine.

The chain links TRBV7-2 to TRBJ1-3; D may be TRBD1 (5 bases). There are 14 residues in the CDR3. CDR1 and CDR2 from the germline V gene are SGHTA and FQGNSA. Trimming removed 8 bases from V and 0 bases from J, with 11 bases in between. The CDR3 DNA reads as TGTGCCAGCGAGACAGAGATCTCTGGAAACACCATATATTTT. Translating it yields CASETEISGNTIYF.

This CDR3 reads CASSLTGNEQFF. CDR3 DNA: TGTGCCAGCAGCTTAACTGGAAATGAGCAGTTCTTC. The chain carries TRBV7-3 and TRBJ2-1; no reliable D call. The CDR3 runs 12 residues. The V gene lost 0 bases and the J gene lost 7 bases, with 4 bases spanning the gap. CDR1 SGHTA and CDR2 FQGTGA come from the germline V gene.

A single count supports this clone. This chain links TRBV19 with TRBJ1-1, with a weak D call TRBD1 (6 bases). V lost 6 bases and J 1 base, leaving 9 bases between the germline ends. The CDR3 covers 13 residues. The V gene's germline CDR1 is LNHDA and CDR2 SQIVND (reference sequence). In DNA form, the CDR3 reads TGTGCCAGTAGCGGACAGCCGAACACTGAAGCTTTCTTT. This translates into CASSGQPNTEAFF.

The CDR3 is CASSVGNTGELFF. DNA of the CDR3: TGTGCCAGCAGTGTGGGGAACACCGGGGAGCTGTTTTTT. This chain links TRBV2 with TRBJ2-2; no definite D call. CDR3 size: 13 residues. Germline lookup yields CDR1 SNHLY and CDR2 FYNNEI. V lost 4 bases, J lost 1 base, and 4 bases lay in between.

V gene TRBV6-2 or TRBV6-3 combines with J gene TRBJ2-5; weak D call: TRBD1 (6 bases). Germline V gene sequence: CDR1 MNHEY, CDR2 SVGEGT. The CDR3 covers 15 residues. V shed 0 bases and J shed 4 bases, with 12 bases lying between them. The CDR3 reads CASSYSGQGRETQYF. CDR3 nucleotides: TGTGCCAGCAGTTACTCGGGCCAGGGGCGAGAGACCCAGTACTTC.

This clone occurred once. The rearrangement uses TRBV5-8 and TRBJ1-5, with 8 bases identical to TRBD1. In germline, CDR1 is SGHTS, CDR2 YDEGEE. There are 13 residues in the CDR3. V was clipped by 7 bases and J by 2 bases; unmatched bases: 2. The CDR3 DNA follows: TGTGCCAGCGAGGACAGGGGCAATCAGCCCCAGCATTTT. This sequence encodes CASEDRGNQPQHF.